The 17 T cell receptor beta chains in this list originate from one sample, sequenced in a study of cytomegalovirus exposure and HLA in healthy donors (TCRdb year 2017). The method was the immunoSEQ multiplex PCR assay. Here the immuneACCESS table is served through TCRdb, limited to in-frame sequences with V and J called. Missing clones are a known gap in these copies; in checked studies unresolved V genes cover under half, and the rest lacks a known reason. Present in this sample are about 110,000 clones, approximately 85% of which were seen just once. The ten biggest clones cover approximately 3% of the sample. The source material was PBMCs. These receptor sequences come from a woman under 30 in good health and CMV-seronegative.

CDR3: CASSLVQGYSEAFF. The CDR3 bases are TGTGCCAGCAGCTTAGTTCAGGGCTATTCTGAAGCTTTCTTT. The gene calls are TRBV7-8 and TRBJ1-1; D is possibly TRBD1 (5 bases). V was clipped by 1 base and J by 6 bases, with 12 bases between them. The germline V gene has CDR1 SGHVS and CDR2 FQNEAQ. The CDR3 consists of 14 residues.

V and J are TRBV18 and TRBJ2-7; no definite D call. The germline V gene has CDR1 KGHSH and CDR2 LQKENI. Trimming took 4 bases from V and 0 from J, leaving 7 bases between them. This CDR3 comprises 13 residues. This chain's CDR3 is CASSRQDSYEQYF. As DNA, the CDR3 is TGTGCCAGCTCACGTCAGGACTCCTACGAGCAGTACTTC.

J is TRBJ1-6 and V is TRBV5-4; D is perhaps TRBD1 (6 bases). This CDR3 contains 15 residues. The V end was cut by 2 bases, the J end by 10 bases, with 16 bases between. Germline V lookup: CDR1 SGHNT, CDR2 YYREEE (reference sequence). The CDR3: CASSFAGAQGSPLHF. CDR3 nucleotide sequence: TGTGCCAGCAGCTTCGCAGGGGCCCAGGGGTCACCCCTCCACTTT.

V is TRBV30 and J is TRBJ1-4; no clear D. This CDR3 is built from 11 residues. The V gene's germline CDR1 is GTSNPN and CDR2 SVGIG (reference sequence). The V end was cut by 0 bases, the J end by 8 bases, with 4 bases between. The CDR3 here is CAWSVVEKLFF. The DNA for the CDR3 is TGTGCCTGGAGTGTCGTCGAAAAACTGTTTTTT.

The genes are TRBV30 and TRBJ2-1; 8 bases line up with TRBD1. The length of the CDR3 is 15 residues. The germline CDR1 and CDR2 sequences are GTSNPN and SVGIG (reference sequence). With V trimmed by 7 bases and J by 7 bases, 15 bases remained unmatched. This CDR3 is CALFDRGRYENEQFF. The CDR3 DNA reads TGTGCCTTATTTGACAGGGGACGGTATGAGAATGAGCAGTTCTTC.

The table lists this clone with a count of one. CDR3 region: CASSEGPDYGYTF. CDR3 sequence (DNA): TGTGCCAGCTCAGAGGGCCCAGACTATGGCTACACCTTC. The V and J genes are TRBV18 and TRBJ1-2; no clear D. The V gene lost 5 bases and the J gene lost 3 bases, with 10 bases spanning the gap. Germline CDR1 reads KGHSH; CDR2 reads LQKENI. The CDR3 sequence is 13 residues long. Combining the CDR3 with reference TRBV18 and TRBJ1-2 gives the whole variable domain NAGVMQNPRHLVRRRGQEARLRCSPMKGHSHVYWYRQLPEEGLKFMVYLQKENIIDESGMPKERFSAEFPKEGPSILRIQQVVRGDSAAYFCASSEGPDYGYTFGSGTRLTVV.

The genes are TRBV27 and TRBJ2-1, with 8 bases aligning to TRBD2. CDR3 length equals 13 residues. V shed 4 bases and J 7 bases; nucleotides not matched to a gene: 3. The germline gives CDR1 MNHEY, CDR2 SMNVEV (reference sequence). CDR3 protein: CASSSGGRNEQFF. The CDR3 coding sequence is TGTGCCAGCAGTTCGGGGGGGCGGAATGAGCAGTTCTTC.

This chain joins TRBV9 and TRBJ2-3; D perhaps matches TRBD1 (6 bases). The V end lost 0 bases, the J end lost 0 bases, and 23 bases lay between the germline ends. The CDR3 runs 20 residues. The germline gives CDR1 SGDLS, CDR2 YYNGEE. This CDR3 is CASSVASWGLARSSTDTQYF. As DNA, the CDR3 is TGTGCCAGCAGCGTAGCCTCATGGGGGCTGGCCAGGTCGAGCACAGATACGCAGTATTTT.

The table lists this clone with a count of one. This chain links TRBV27 with TRBJ1-1; no clear D gene. Germline CDR1 and CDR2: MNHEY and SMNVEV (reference sequence). The CDR3 length is 13 residues. V lost 7 bases, J lost 1 base, and 10 bases lay in between. DNA for the CDR3: TGTGCCAGCAATTTGAGTGCGAACACTGAAGCTTTCTTT. Its translation is CASNLSANTEAFF.

The chain recombines TRBV11-2 with TRBJ2-5; a possible D gene is TRBD1 (6 bases). Per germline, CDR1 SGHAT and CDR2 FQNNGV. The CDR3 is 15 amino acids. The ends were cut back, 5 bases at V and 4 bases at J, with 17 bases in the middle. The CDR3 region is CASSTMGGGAETQYF. The CDR3 DNA reads TGTGCCAGCAGCACAATGGGTGGGGGCGCAGAGACCCAGTACTTC.

This chain connects TRBV29-1 to TRBJ2-7; 7 nucleotides line up with TRBD1. From germline, CDR1 is SQVTM and CDR2 ANQGSEA. The CDR3 is made up of 14 amino acids. Losses at the gene ends were 5 bases for V and 1 base for J; bases not matched to a gene: 8. Written as DNA, the CDR3 is TGCAGCGTTTCCGGGACAGCTACTTCCTACGAGCAGTACTTC. Protein: CSVSGTATSYEQYF.

The chain employs TRBV27 and TRBJ2-7, with TRBD1 identical over 8 bases. CDR3 length: 13 residues. Germline CDR1 and CDR2: MNHEY and SMNVEV (reference sequence). After removal of 5 bases from V and 6 bases from J, the junction contained 6 bases not matched to a gene. The CDR3 DNA reads as TGTGCCAGCAGTCTCGGGACAGGACTCGAGCAGTACTTC. The encoded protein is CASSLGTGLEQYF.

The genes are TRBV2 and TRBJ2-1; D not resolved. Germline values: CDR1 SNHLY, CDR2 FYNNEI. The CDR3 is 15 residues long. Trimming left V 2 bases short and J 4 bases short, with 12 bases between. For the CDR3, the DNA is TGTGCCAGCAGTGAAAGTCCACAGTTTTACAATGAGCAGTTCTTC. Amino acid sequence: CASSESPQFYNEQFF.

CDR3 sequence: CASSGGGGGNQPQHF. The CDR3 DNA is TGTGCCAGCAGCGGCGGAGGGGGGGGTAATCAGCCCCAGCATTTT. The rearrangement links TRBV5-6 to TRBJ1-5; TRBD1 is a possible D gene (6 bases). V lost 4 bases to trimming and J lost 4 bases, with 15 bases between them. Germline V gene sequence: CDR1 SGHDT, CDR2 YYEEEE. This CDR3 region has 15 residues. The full variable domain, its missing parts supplied by reference TRBV5-6 and TRBJ1-5, is DAGVTQSPTHLIKTRGQQVTLRCSPKSGHDTVSWYQQALGQGPQFIFQYYEEEERQRGNFPDRFSGHQFPNYSSELNVNALLLGDSALYLCASSGGGGGNQPQHFGDGTRLSIL.

Turning to this clone: Likely a read error: the CDR3 ends without its conserved phenylalanine or tryptophan. It is unclear where the CDR3 begins or ends on the DNA, so no DNA is shown, and the CDR3 is as TCRdb lists it. The chain combines TRBV7-7 with TRBJ2-7; TRBD2 was called by the table and not checked on the DNA. The CDR3 spans 9 amino acids, including both terminal residues. Germline V CDR1 and CDR2: SSHAT, FNYEAQ (reference sequence). The CDR3 sequence is CASSLDRLI.

The V gene is TRBV2, the J gene TRBJ1-4; TRBD1 matches 8 bases. Per germline, CDR1 SNHLY and CDR2 FYNNEI. With V trimmed by 4 bases and J by 6 bases, 7 bases remained unmatched. The CDR3 extends over 15 amino acids. The DNA for the CDR3 is TGTGCCAGCAGTGGACGAGGACAGGGAGATGAAAAACTGTTTTTT. It is translated as CASSGRGQGDEKLFF. The full variable domain, its missing parts supplied by reference TRBV2 and TRBJ1-4, is EPEVTQTPSHQVTQMGQEVILRCVPISNHLYFYWYRQILGQKVEFLVSFYNNEISEKSEIFDDQFSVERPDGSNFTLKIRSTKLEDSAMYFCASSGRGQGDEKLFFGSGTQLSVL.

The V call is TRBV29-1, the J call TRBJ1-2; D gene unclear. Germline CDR1 and CDR2: SQVTM and ANQGSEA. V shed 3 bases and J shed 9 bases, with 14 bases lying between them. The CDR3 has 12 amino acids. CDR3 coding DNA: TGCAGCGTTGATCGGCGGTGGCAGAGCTACACCTTC. Residues: CSVDRRWQSYTF. The full variable domain, its missing parts supplied by reference TRBV29-1 and TRBJ1-2, is SAVISQKPSRDICQRGTSLTIQCQVDSQVTMMFWYRQQPGQSLTLIATANQGSEATYESGFVIDKFPISRPNLTFSTLTVSNMSPEDSSIYLCSVDRRWQSYTFGSGTRLTVV.